The clone carrying this T cell receptor (beta chain) was seen more than once but under ten times. Its antigen remains unknown. The junction and the germline gene differ at one end; a read error may be behind it. This entry belongs to a study of PD-1 blockade in classical Hodgkin lymphoma. Study background: Intravenous delivery of nivolumab at 3 mg/kg to patients occurred every 2 weeks. Findings and caveats of the study: The baseline diversity of complete responders showed similarity to that of newly diagnosed patients. Repertoires differed for reasons still undefined, possibly disease activity or prior therapy. Before treatment, TCR diversity in newly diagnosed patients was reportedly lower than in healthy donors.

From germline, CDR1 is SSHAT and CDR2 FNYEAQ (reference sequence). The CDR3 sequence is 14 residues long. All the patients suffered relapse after autologous stem cell transplantation, and brentuximab vedotin exposure differed. Generated by immunoSEQ multiplex PCR, the TCRdb table keeps only in-frame clones and is missing some. Among about 29,000 clones listed, approximately 81% were seen once. The TCR sequence derives from a human donor with classical Hodgkin lymphoma. V gene TRBV7-7 combines with J gene TRBJ2-1; the D gene is possibly TRBD1 (6 bases). The sequenced sample was peripheral blood mononuclear cells (PBMCs), obtained before the second cycle of nivolumab. This CDR3 reads CASSPRTDFNEQFF. The CDR3 DNA reads as TGTGCTAGCAGCCCCCGGACAGATTTCAATGAGCAGTTCTTC.